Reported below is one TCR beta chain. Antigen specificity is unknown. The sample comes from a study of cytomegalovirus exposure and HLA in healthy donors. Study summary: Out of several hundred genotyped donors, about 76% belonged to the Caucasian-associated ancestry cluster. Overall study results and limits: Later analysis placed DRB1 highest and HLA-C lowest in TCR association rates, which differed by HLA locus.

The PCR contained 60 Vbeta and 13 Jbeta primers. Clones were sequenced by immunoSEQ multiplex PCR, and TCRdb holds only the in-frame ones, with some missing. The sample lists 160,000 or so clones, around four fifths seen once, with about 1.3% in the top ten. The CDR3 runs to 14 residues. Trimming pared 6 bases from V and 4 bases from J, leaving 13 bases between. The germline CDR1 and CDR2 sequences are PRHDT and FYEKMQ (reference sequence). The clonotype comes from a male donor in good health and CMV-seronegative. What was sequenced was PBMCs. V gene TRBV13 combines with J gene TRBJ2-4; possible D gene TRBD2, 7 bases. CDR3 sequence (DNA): TGTGCCAGCAGAAAGGGGGGGCAGAAAAACATTCAGTACTTC. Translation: CASRKGGQKNIQYF.